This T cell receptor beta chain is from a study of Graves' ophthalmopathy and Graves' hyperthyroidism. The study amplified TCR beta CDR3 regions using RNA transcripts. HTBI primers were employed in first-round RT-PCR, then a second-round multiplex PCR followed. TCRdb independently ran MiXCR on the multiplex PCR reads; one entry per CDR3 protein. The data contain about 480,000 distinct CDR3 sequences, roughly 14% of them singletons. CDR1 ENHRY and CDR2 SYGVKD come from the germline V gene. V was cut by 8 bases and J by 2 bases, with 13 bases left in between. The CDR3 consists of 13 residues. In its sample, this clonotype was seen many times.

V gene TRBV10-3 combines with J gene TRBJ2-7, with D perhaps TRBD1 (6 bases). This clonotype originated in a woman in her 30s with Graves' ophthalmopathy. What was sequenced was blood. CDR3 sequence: CAIGDRSTYEQYF. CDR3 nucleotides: TGTGCCATCGGCGACAGGTCTACCTACGAGCAGTACTTC.